Following are 18 T cell receptor beta chains from one sample sequenced in a study of beta chain features in type 1 diabetes. The whole isolated RNA underwent reverse transcription, so sequencing captured expressed TCRB transcripts. Only in-frame clones appear in the TCRdb table, and some are missing; sequencing was by immunoSEQ multiplex PCR. The data show some 410,000 clones, with approximately 15% seen just once and roughly 0.038% held by the top ten. Sequencing used naive CD4+ T cells from blood. The receptors originated from a man aged 25-45 years in good health.

The sample holds a few counts of this clone. The gene calls are TRBV19 and TRBJ2-1; 7 bases line up with TRBD2. V lost 3 bases to trimming and J lost 10 bases; unmatched junction nucleotides: 9. Germline V gene sequence: CDR1 LNHDA, CDR2 SQIVND (reference sequence). The CDR3 sequence is 14 residues long. In nucleotides, the CDR3 is TGTGCCAGTAGTATGACTAGCACTCGTGGGGAGCAGTTCTTC. Translating it yields CASSMTSTRGEQFF.

This clone showed up just a few times. DNA of the CDR3: TGTGCCAGCAGCTTCAGACATGCTAGCGGGGGCTCCACAGATACGCAGTATTTT. Translated, it gives CASSFRHASGGSTDTQYF. V and J are TRBV7-8 and TRBJ2-3, with TRBD2 matching over 10 bases. The germline gives CDR1 SGHVS, CDR2 FQNEAQ. Trimming cost V 3 bases and J 2 bases; bases outside gene matches: 11. The CDR3 runs to 18 residues.

This clone was counted between two and nine times. The rearrangement joins TRBV28 to TRBJ2-5, with TRBD1 matching 9 bases. With V trimmed by 7 bases and J by 6 bases, 18 bases remained unmatched. Germline V gene lookup returns CDR1 MDHEN and CDR2 SYDVKM. The CDR3 length is 17 residues. The CDR3 DNA reads as TGTGCCAGCACCACCATAAGGGGACAGGGTAGTTGGAAGACCCAGTACTTC. Amino acid sequence: CASTTIRGQGSWKTQYF.

About this clone itself: Other nucleotide sequences in the sample specify the same CDR3. The chain links TRBV9 to TRBJ2-1; TRBD2 aligns across 9 bases. V shed 0 bases, J shed 0 bases, and the junction held 4 bases outside the gene matches. CDR3 length: 17 amino acids. CDR1 is SGDLS, CDR2 YYNGEE, per germline. In DNA form, the CDR3 reads TGTGCCAGCAGCGTAGGAACTAGCGGGTCCTCCTACAATGAGCAGTTCTTC. This translates into CASSVGTSGSSYNEQFF.

This clone was seen a handful of times. This chain connects TRBV30 to TRBJ1-5; D gene unclear. The CDR3 extends over 13 amino acids. Trimming took 4 bases from V and 3 from J, leaving 10 bases between them. Germline V gene data show CDR1 as GTSNPN and CDR2 as SVGIG (reference sequence). DNA for the CDR3: TGTGCCTGGAACGGGCAGGACAATCAGCCCCAGCATTTT. Encoded protein: CAWNGQDNQPQHF.

This clone has only a few counts. V gene TRBV15 combines with J gene TRBJ1-1; weak D call: TRBD1 (6 bases). V lost 1 base, J lost 7 bases, and 13 bases lay in between. The germline V gene has CDR1 LNHNV and CDR2 YYDKDF (reference sequence). The CDR3 is 14 amino acids. CDR3 residues: CATSRVRTDGEAFF. CDR3 coding DNA: TGTGCCACCAGCAGAGTACGGACAGATGGTGAAGCTTTCTTT.

This clone was detected a few times. The chain links TRBV10-3 to TRBJ2-1, with a possible D match to TRBD1 (6 bases). Per germline, CDR1 ENHRY and CDR2 SYGVKD. V was shortened by 2 bases and J by 11 bases, with 19 bases between the two germline ends. The CDR3 has 15 amino acids. CDR3 bases: TGTGCCATCAGTGAGAGTCGGACAGCTCCGAATCAGCAGTTCTTC. Residues: CAISESRTAPNQQFF.

This chain links TRBV7-6 with TRBJ2-5; D perhaps matches TRBD2 (7 bases). CDR3 length: 16 amino acids. Germline-derived CDR1 and CDR2 are SGHVS and FNYEAQ. The ends were cut back, 5 bases at V and 3 bases at J, with 19 bases in the middle. The CDR3 nucleotides read TGTGCCAGCAGCGAGACGGGGGGCGAGTTGGAAGAGACCCAGTACTTC. Translated, it gives CASSETGGELEETQYF.

A few counts support this clone. The CDR3: CASSLGAGWNNEQFF. The CDR3 DNA reads as TGCGCCAGCAGCTTGGGGGCAGGGTGGAACAATGAGCAGTTCTTC. The V and J genes are TRBV5-1 and TRBJ2-1, with TRBD1 as a possible D gene (5 bases). CDR1 SGHRS and CDR2 YFSETQ come from the germline V gene. The CDR3 extends over 15 amino acids. The V end lost 0 bases, the J end lost 5 bases, and 12 bases lay between the germline ends.

The rearrangement uses TRBV7-2 and TRBJ2-4; D possibly corresponds to TRBD2 (5 bases). The V end was cut by 5 bases, the J end by 4 bases, with 12 bases between. Germline lookup yields CDR1 SGHTA and CDR2 FQGNSA. The CDR3 runs to 14 residues. The CDR3 region is CASSPDRGKNIQYF. The CDR3 DNA reads TGTGCCAGCAGCCCAGACCGGGGTAAAAACATTCAGTACTTC.

This chain connects TRBV9 to TRBJ2-5; D may be TRBD2 (6 bases). CDR1 SGDLS and CDR2 YYNGEE come from the germline V gene. The CDR3 extends over 16 amino acids. The V gene lost 1 base and the J gene lost 2 bases, with 15 bases spanning the gap. The CDR3 region is CASSVSVGLTQETQYF. The CDR3 DNA sequence: TGTGCCAGCAGCGTAAGTGTGGGACTTACTCAAGAGACCCAGTACTTC.

The CDR3: CATSSDRAGSGANVLTF. The DNA of the CDR3 is TGTGCCACCAGCAGTGACAGGGCTGGCTCTGGGGCCAACGTCCTGACTTTC. This chain connects TRBV15 to TRBJ2-6; TRBD1 matches at 7 bases. Unmatched junction bases numbered 5, after V lost 3 bases and J lost 0 bases. CDR1 and CDR2 from the germline V gene are LNHNV and YYDKDF (reference sequence). The CDR3 extends over 17 amino acids.

This clone has a handful of counts. The chain has TRBV7-9 and TRBJ2-3, with no clear D. The CDR3 extends over 12 amino acids. Germline CDR1 SEHNR, CDR2 FQNEAQ (reference sequence). V gave up 6 bases and J gave up 5 bases, with 9 bases separating them. CDR3 loop: CASRFLGDTQYF. CDR3 nucleotides: TGTGCCAGCAGATTCCTGGGAGATACGCAGTATTTT.

This clone was observed a handful of times. The genes are TRBV10-3 and TRBJ2-3; a possible D gene is TRBD1 (6 bases). The germline V gene has CDR1 ENHRY and CDR2 SYGVKD. Between the trimmed V and J ends, which lost 4 bases and 0 bases, there was a span of 8 bases. The CDR3 loop spans 14 amino acids. CDR3 sequence reads: CAISAGDSTDTQYF. In DNA form, the CDR3 reads TGTGCCATCAGTGCAGGGGATAGCACAGATACGCAGTATTTT.

CDR3 sequence: CASSSGIGRADLRGYTF. DNA of the CDR3: TGTGCCAGCAGCTCCGGGATAGGTCGGGCCGACCTAAGGGGCTACACCTTC. This chain links TRBV7-9 with TRBJ1-2; D is unclear. There are 17 residues in the CDR3. V lost 4 bases and J 8 bases, leaving 26 bases between the germline ends. CDR1 and CDR2 from the germline V gene are SEHNR and FQNEAQ (reference sequence).

J is TRBJ1-4 and V is TRBV18; D may be TRBD1 (5 bases). The CDR3 covers 14 residues. CDR1 KGHSH and CDR2 LQKENI come from the germline V gene. Trimming shortened V by 3 bases and J by 7 bases, and 12 bases separated the two germline ends. The CDR3 DNA reads as TGTGCCAGCTCACCCAGGGACGGAGCTGAAAAACTGTTTTTT. It specifies CASSPRDGAEKLFF.

This clone appeared a few times. This rearrangement joins TRBV7-2 to TRBJ2-3, with D uncertain. The V end lost 5 bases, the J end lost 5 bases, and 14 bases lay between the germline ends. This CDR3 is 14 amino acids long. The germline V gene encodes CDR1 SGHTA and CDR2 FQGNSA. As DNA, the CDR3 is TGTGCCAGCAGCCCATCAGGCGCACAAGATACGCAGTATTTT. Its protein is CASSPSGAQDTQYF.

This clone was picked up a small number of times. This chain joins TRBV19 and TRBJ2-1; D ambiguous. The germline V and J ends were trimmed by 5 bases and 5 bases, with 13 bases remaining between them. CDR1 LNHDA and CDR2 SQIVND come from the germline V gene (reference sequence). The CDR3 consists of 14 residues. The DNA of the CDR3 is TGTGCCAGTAGTCCTTTAGGTGGGGACAATGAGCAGTTCTTC. Protein product: CASSPLGGDNEQFF.